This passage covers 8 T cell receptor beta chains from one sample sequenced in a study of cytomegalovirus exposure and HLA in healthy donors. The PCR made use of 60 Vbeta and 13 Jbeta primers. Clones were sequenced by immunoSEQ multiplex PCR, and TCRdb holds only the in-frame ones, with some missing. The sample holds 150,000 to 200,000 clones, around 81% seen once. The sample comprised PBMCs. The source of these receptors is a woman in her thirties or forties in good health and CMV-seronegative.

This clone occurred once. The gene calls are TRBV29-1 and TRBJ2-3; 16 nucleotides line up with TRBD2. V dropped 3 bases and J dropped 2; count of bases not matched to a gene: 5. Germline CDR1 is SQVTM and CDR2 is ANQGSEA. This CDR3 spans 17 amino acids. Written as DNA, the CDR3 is TGCAGCGTTGAGGGGACTAGCGGGAGGGAAAACACAGATACGCAGTATTTT. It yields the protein CSVEGTSGRENTDTQYF.

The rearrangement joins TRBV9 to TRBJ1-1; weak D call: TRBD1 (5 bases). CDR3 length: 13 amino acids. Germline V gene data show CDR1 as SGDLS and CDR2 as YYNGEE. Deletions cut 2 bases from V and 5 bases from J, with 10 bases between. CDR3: CASSVADSTEAFF. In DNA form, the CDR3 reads TGTGCCAGCAGCGTGGCCGACAGTACTGAAGCTTTCTTT.

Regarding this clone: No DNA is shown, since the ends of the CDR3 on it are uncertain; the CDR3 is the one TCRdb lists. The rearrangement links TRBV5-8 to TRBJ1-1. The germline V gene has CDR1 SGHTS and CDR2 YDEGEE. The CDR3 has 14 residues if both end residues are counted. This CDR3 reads CASSWGGGNTEASF.

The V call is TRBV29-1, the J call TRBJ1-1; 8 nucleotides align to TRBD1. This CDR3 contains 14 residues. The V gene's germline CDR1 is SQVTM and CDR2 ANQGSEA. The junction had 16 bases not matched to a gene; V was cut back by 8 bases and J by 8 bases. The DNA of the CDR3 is TGCAGCTACACCGGGCCGGGACAGGTGACCGAAGCTTTCTTT. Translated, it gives CSYTGPGQVTEAFF.

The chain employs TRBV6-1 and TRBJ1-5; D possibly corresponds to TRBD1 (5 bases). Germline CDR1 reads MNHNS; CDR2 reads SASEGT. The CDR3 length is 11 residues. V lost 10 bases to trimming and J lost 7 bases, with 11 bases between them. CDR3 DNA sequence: TGTGCCACCCGACAGTACCAGCCCCAGCATTTT. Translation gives CATRQYQPQHF.

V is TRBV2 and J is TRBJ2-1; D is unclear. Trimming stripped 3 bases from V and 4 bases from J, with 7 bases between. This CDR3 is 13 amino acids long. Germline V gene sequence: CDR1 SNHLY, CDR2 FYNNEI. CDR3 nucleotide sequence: TGTGCCAGCAGTGACAGTGGTTACAATGAGCAGTTCTTC. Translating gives CASSDSGYNEQFF.

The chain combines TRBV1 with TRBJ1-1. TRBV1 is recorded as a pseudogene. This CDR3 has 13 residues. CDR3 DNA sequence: TGCACCAGCGGTGACGCGCGGGGCACTGAAGCTTTCTTT. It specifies CTSGDARGTEAFF.

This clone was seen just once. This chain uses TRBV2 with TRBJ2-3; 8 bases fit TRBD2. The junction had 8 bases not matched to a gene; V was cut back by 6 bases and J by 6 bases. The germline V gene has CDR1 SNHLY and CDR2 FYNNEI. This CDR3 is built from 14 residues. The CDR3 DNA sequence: TGTGCCAGCAGCGCACTAGCGGCGGGGGATACGCAGTATTTT. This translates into CASSALAAGDTQYF.